A single sample is the source of the 6 T cell receptor beta chains below, sequenced in a study of shared clonotypes between healthy human individuals. The protocol was immunoSEQ multiplex PCR, while the TCRdb copy is restricted to in-frame clones and leaves out a portion. The top ten clones hold around 0.4% of a sample with some 2,500,000 clones, roughly 92% of them seen once. What was sequenced was naive CD4+ T cells from PBMCs. Stated subset: CD45RA+ positively selected. Receptors originate from a man aged 18 to 30 in good health. Some clones in this sample may be carry-over from other donors' samples.

This clone was counted once. Sequence at one end of the junction differs from germline and may be a read error. The chain links TRBV29-1 to TRBJ1-1; the D is unclear. The CDR3 extends over 13 amino acids. Germline V gene data show CDR1 as SQVTM and CDR2 as ANQGSEA. CDR3 amino acids: CSGESAQNTEAFF. The CDR3 nucleotides read TGCAGCGGTGAATCTGCTCAGAACACTGAAGCTTTCTTT. Full variable domain (outside the CDR3, taken from reference TRBV29-1 and TRBJ1-1): SAVISQKPSRDICQRGTSLTIQCQVDSQVTMMFWYRQQPGQSLTLIATANQGSEATYESGFVIDKFPISRPNLTFSTLTVSNMSPEDSSIYLCSGESAQNTEAFFGQGTRLTVV.

The chain couples TRBV18 to TRBJ2-7; D remains unclear. V was cut by 2 bases and J by 7 bases, with 12 bases left in between. The CDR3 is made up of 13 amino acids. The germline gives CDR1 KGHSH, CDR2 LQKENI. CDR3 amino acids: CASSPGLAEEQYF. CDR3 DNA: TGTGCCAGCTCACCAGGTTTGGCGGAGGAGCAGTACTTC.

The genes are TRBV7-2 and TRBJ2-7, with TRBD1 matching over 7 bases. Germline CDR1 and CDR2: SGHTA and FQGNSA. Unmatched junction bases numbered 11, after V lost 3 bases and J lost 6 bases. This CDR3 is 15 amino acids long. The CDR3 region is CASSLRRQGWSEQYF. CDR3 DNA sequence: TGTGCCAGCAGCTTGCGTCGACAGGGTTGGAGCGAGCAGTACTTC.

The V and J genes are TRBV4-2 and TRBJ2-5; 8 positions match TRBD1. V was clipped by 4 bases and J by 7 bases; unmatched bases: 14. CDR3 length: 16 amino acids. The germline CDR1 and CDR2 sequences are LGHNA and YNFKEQ. The DNA of the CDR3 is TGTGCCAGCAGCCCAACCGACGCAGGGGGCGCCGGGACCCAGTACTTC. Residues: CASSPTDAGGAGTQYF.

The chain employs TRBV6-1 and TRBJ2-7; D perhaps matches TRBD1 (5 bases). Trimming left V 8 bases short and J 6 bases short, with 17 bases between. This CDR3 is 13 amino acids long. Germline lookup yields CDR1 MNHNS and CDR2 SASEGT. CDR3: CASGEQVIGEQYF. As DNA, the CDR3 is TGTGCCAGCGGGGAACAGGTTATCGGCGAGCAGTACTTC.

This clone was observed a single time. V is TRBV7-9 and J is TRBJ2-7, with 8 bases identical to TRBD2. CDR1 SEHNR and CDR2 FQNEAQ come from the germline V gene (reference sequence). The ends lost 5 bases at V and 0 bases at J; junction bases unmatched: 9. This CDR3 region has 16 residues. The CDR3 bases are TGTGCCAGCAGCCCGCTCCGAACTAGCGGCTCCTACGAGCAGTACTTC. Protein: CASSPLRTSGSYEQYF.